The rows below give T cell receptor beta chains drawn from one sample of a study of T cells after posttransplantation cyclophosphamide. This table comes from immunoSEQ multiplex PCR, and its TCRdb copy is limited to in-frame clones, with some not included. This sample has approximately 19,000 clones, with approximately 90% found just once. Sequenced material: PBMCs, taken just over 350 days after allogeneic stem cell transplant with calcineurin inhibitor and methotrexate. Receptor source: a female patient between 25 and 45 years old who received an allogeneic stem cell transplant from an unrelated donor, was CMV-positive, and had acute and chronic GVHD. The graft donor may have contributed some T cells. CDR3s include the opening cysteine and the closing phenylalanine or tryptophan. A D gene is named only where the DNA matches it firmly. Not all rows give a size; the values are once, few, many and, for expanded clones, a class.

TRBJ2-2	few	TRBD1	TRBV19	TGTGCCACCTCCGGGACAGGGGGGACCGGGGAGCTGTTTTTT	CATSGTGGTGELFF
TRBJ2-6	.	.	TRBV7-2	TGTGCCAGCAGCTTCGACTTGGCCGGGGCCAACGTCCTGACTTTC	CASSFDLAGANVLTF
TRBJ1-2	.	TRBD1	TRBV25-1	TGTGCCAGCAGTTCTGACAGGGGGCGGAGTGGCTACACCTTC	CASSSDRGRSGYTF
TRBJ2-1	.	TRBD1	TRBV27	TGTGCCAGCAGTTTAACATGGCGGGACAGGGAGGATGATGAGCAGTTCTTC	CASSLTWRDREDDEQFF
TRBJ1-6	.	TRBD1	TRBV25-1	TGTGCCAGCAGACCCACAGGGGATAATTCACCCCTCCACTTT	CASRPTGDNSPLHF
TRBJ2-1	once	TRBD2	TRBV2	TGTGCCAGCATAACGCCACCCCAGCGGGACGGCCACAATGAGCAGTTCTTC	CASITPPQRDGHNEQFF
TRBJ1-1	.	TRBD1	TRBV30	TGTGCCTGGAGGGGGGACAGGGGTGAAGCTTTCTTT	CAWRGDRGEAFF
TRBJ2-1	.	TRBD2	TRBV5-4	TGTGCCAGCAGCTTGGGGGGCCAGCGGGGAAGCTCCTACAATGAGCAGTTCTTC	CASSLGGQRGSSYNEQFF
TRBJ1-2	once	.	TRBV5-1	TGCGCCAGCAGCTTGGGTGGGGATGGGGGCGCTACTGGCTACACCTTC	CASSLGGDGGATGYTF
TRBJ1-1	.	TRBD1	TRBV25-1	TGTGCCAGCAGTGGACAGGGGAAGGCTTTCTTT	CASSGQGKAFF
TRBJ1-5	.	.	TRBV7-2	TGTGCCAGCAGCACAAAGACAGCCAGTGCCCAGCCCCAGCATTTT	CASSTKTASAQPQHF
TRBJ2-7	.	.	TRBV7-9	TGTGCCAGCAGCGCCACCTCCTACGAGCAGTACTTC	CASSATSYEQYF
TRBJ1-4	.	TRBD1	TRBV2	TGTGCCAGCAGAAAGGGGGCAGCGGGAGCTAATGAAAAACTGTTTTTT	CASRKGAAGANEKLFF
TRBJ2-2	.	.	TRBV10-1	TGCGCCAGCAGTGGGGGCGCGACGAACACCGGGGAGCTGTTTTTT	CASSGGATNTGELFF
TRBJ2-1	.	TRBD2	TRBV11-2	TGTGCCACCGCGGTCCGGCTAGCGGGAGGTGGTGAGCAGTTCTTC	CATAVRLAGGGEQFF
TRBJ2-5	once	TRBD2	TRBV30	TGTGCCTGGAGGGAGCCTAGCGGCTCCCAAGAGACCCAGTACTTC	CAWREPSGSQETQYF
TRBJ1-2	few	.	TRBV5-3	TGTGCCAGAAGCTTGCCGGGACACTGGCTTGTCTATGGCTACACCTTC	CARSLPGHWLVYGYTF
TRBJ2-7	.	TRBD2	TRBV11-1	TGTGCCAGCAGCTTACGCAGCGGGAGTAGATCCGAGCAGTACTTC	CASSLRSGSRSEQYF
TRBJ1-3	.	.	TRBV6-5	TGTGCCAGCCGCCGAGGGGGGGGAGCCGGAAACACCATATATTTT	CASRRGGGAGNTIYF
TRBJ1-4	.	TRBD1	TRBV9	TGTGCCAGCAGCGGCGGACAGGGGGAAAAACTGTTTTTT	CASSGGQGEKLFF
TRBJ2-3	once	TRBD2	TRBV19	TGTGCCACCGACCCTAGCGGGACCACAGATACGCAGTATTTT	CATDPSGTTDTQYF
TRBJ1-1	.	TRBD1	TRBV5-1	TGCGCCAGCAGCTTGCCTACAGGGGGCACTGAAGCTTTCTTT	CASSLPTGGTEAFF
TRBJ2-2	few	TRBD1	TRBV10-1	TGCGCCAGCGCACTAAGACAGGGAATCGGGGAGCTGTTTTTT	CASALRQGIGELFF
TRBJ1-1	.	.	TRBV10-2	TGCGCCAGCAGTGATGTGGTAGATGGCACTGAAGCTTTCTTT	CASSDVVDGTEAFF
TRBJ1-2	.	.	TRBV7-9	TGTGCCAGCAGCTTCGGGGGGAGCTATGGCTACACCTTC	CASSFGGSYGYTF
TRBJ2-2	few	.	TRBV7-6	TGTGCCAGCAGAAAAGCCTCGGCGAACACCGGGGAGCTGTTTTTT	CASRKASANTGELFF
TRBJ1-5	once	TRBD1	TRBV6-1	TGTGCCAGCAGTGAACTAGACAGGGGCGGACAGCCCCAGCATTTT	CASSELDRGGQPQHF
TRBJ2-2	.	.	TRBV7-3	TGTGCCAGCAGCACCCACACACCGTCAGGGGACACCGGGGAGCTGTTTTTT	CASSTHTPSGDTGELFF
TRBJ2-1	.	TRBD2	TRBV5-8	TGTGCCAGCAGTCGGGGACTAGCGGGATACAATGAGCAGTTCTTC	CASSRGLAGYNEQFF
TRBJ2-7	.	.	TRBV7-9	TGTGCCAGCAGCAGAGATCAAGGGGAGTACTTC	CASSRDQGEYF
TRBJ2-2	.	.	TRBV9	TGTGCCAGCAGCGTCCAGGCCCGGAACACCGGGGAGCTGTTTTTT	CASSVQARNTGELFF
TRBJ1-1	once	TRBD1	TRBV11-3	TGTGCCAGCAGACCGACAGGGACGAACACTGAAGCTTTCTTT	CASRPTGTNTEAFF